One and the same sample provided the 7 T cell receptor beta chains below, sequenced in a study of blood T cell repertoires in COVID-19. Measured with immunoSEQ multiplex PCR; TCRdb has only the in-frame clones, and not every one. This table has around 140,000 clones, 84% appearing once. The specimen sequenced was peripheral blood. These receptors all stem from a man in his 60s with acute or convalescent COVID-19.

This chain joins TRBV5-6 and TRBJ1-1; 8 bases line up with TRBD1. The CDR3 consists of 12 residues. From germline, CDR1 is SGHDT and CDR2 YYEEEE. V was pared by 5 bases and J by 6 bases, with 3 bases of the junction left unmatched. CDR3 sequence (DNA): TGTGCCAGCAGGGACAGGGTGGCTGAAGCTTTCTTT. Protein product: CASRDRVAEAFF. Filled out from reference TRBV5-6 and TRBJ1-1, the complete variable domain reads DAGVTQSPTHLIKTRGQQVTLRCSPKSGHDTVSWYQQALGQGPQFIFQYYEEEERQRGNFPDRFSGHQFPNYSSELNVNALLLGDSALYLCASRDRVAEAFFGQGTRLTVV.

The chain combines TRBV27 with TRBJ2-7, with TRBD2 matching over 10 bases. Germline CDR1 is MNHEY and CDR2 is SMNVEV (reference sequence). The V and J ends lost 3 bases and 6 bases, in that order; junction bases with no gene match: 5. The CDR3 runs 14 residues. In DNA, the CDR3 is TGTGCCAGCAGTTTCGGGACTAGCGCGTCCGAGCAGTACTTC. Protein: CASSFGTSASEQYF.

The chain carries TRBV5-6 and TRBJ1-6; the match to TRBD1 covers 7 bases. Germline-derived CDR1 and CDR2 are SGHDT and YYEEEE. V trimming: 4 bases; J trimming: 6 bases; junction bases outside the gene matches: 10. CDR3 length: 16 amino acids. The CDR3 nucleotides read TGTGCCAGCAGCCCTGGTCCCCGGGACAGTAATTCACCCCTCCACTTT. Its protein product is CASSPGPRDSNSPLHF.

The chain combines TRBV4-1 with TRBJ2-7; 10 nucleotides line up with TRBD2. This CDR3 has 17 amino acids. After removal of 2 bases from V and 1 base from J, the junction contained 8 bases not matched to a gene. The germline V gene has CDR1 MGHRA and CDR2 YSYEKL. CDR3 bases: TGCGCCAGCAGCCAACCATTCAGCGGGGGGGATTCCTACGAGCAGTACTTC. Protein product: CASSQPFSGGDSYEQYF.

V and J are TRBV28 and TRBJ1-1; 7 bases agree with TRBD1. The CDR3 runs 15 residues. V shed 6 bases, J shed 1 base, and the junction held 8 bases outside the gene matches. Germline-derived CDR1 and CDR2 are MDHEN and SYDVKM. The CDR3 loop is CASRNPQGGNTEAFF. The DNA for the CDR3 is TGTGCCAGCAGAAATCCCCAGGGGGGGAACACTGAAGCTTTCTTT. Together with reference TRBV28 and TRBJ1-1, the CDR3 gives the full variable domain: DVKVTQSSRYLVKRTGEKVFLECVQDMDHENMFWYRQDPGLGLRLIYFSYDVKMKEKGDIPEGYSVSREKKERFSLILESASTNQTSMYLCASRNPQGGNTEAFFGQGTRLTVV.

The CDR3 coding sequence is TGTGCCAGCAGCAAAAGGCCCCTGGGGGGGCAAGAGACCCAGTACTTC. It specifies CASSKRPLGGQETQYF. The chain carries TRBV21-1 and TRBJ2-5; no DNA check was done on the table's D call, TRBD2. TRBV21-1 represents a pseudogene. CDR3 length: 16 residues.

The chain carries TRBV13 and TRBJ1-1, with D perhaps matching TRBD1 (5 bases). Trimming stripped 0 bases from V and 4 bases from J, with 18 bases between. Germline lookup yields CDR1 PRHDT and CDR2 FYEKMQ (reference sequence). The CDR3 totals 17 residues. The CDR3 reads CASSLGRANGGVTEAFF. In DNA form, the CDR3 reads TGTGCCAGCAGCTTAGGCCGAGCGAATGGGGGGGTCACTGAAGCTTTCTTT.